This T cell receptor (beta chain) was recorded in a study of control samples from healthy donors and cancer patients. Repertoires were generated with immunoSEQ multiplex PCR, while TCRdb's copy carries only in-frame clones and drops some. The data contain approximately 87,000 clones, 91% of them singletons. The CDR3 sequence is 16 residues long. CDR1 is LNHDA, CDR2 SQIVND, per germline (reference sequence). The germline V and J ends were trimmed by 9 bases and 7 bases, with 28 bases remaining between them. The sample comprised blood. The chain links TRBV19 to TRBJ2-7, with D perhaps matching TRBD1 (7 bases). The TCR comes from a man in his forties or fifties in good health. CDR3 sequence (DNA): TGTGCCAGACTCCCCCAAGACAGGGAGGCCTCGGGTGAGCAGTACTTC. Its protein is CARLPQDREASGEQYF.